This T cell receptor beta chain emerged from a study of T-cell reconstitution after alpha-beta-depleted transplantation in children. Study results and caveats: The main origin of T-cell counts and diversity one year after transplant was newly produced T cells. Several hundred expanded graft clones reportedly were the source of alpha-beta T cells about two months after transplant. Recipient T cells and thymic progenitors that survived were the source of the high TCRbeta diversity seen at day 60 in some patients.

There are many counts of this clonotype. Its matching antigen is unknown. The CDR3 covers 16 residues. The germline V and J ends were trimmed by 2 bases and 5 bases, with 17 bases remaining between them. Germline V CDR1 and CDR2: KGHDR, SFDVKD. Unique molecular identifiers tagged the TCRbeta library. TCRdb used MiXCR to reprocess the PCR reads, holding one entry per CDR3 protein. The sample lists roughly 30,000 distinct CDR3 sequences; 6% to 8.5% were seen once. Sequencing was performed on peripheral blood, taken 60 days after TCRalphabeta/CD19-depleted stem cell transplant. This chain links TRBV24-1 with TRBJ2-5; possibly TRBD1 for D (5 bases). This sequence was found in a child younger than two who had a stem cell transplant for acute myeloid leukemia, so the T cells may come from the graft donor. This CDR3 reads CATSDSPLGRVETQYF. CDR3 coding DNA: TGTGCCACCAGTGATTCCCCGCTGGGCAGGGTGGAGACCCAGTACTTC.